Listed below are T cell receptor beta chains from one sample, sequenced in a study of CD8+ T cells in alopecia areata. TCRdb's copy holds only in-frame clones and misses some; the assay was immunoSEQ multiplex PCR. Of 130,000 to 150,000 clones in the sample, approximately 85% were seen once. The sequencing here drew on CD8+ T cells sorted from blood, taken at week 4, from a patient treated with tofacitinib. Every receptor here comes from a human donor with alopecia areata. CDR3s include the opening cysteine and the closing phenylalanine or tryptophan. D genes are given only for firm matches. A clone size is listed for some rows: how often the clone was seen (once, few, many), or a class if it is expanded.

TRBV6-1	NA	NA	TRBJ2-5	CASSEAFKYQETQYF	TGTGCCAGCAGTGAAGCCTTCAAGTACCAAGAGACCCAGTACTTC
TRBV4-1	once	NA	TRBJ2-7	CASSHRQDSYEQYF	TGCGCCAGCAGCCACAGACAAGACTCCTACGAGCAGTACTTC
TRBV2	once	TRBD1	TRBJ2-3	CAIPLTGADTQYF	TGTGCCATCCCGCTGACAGGGGCTGATACGCAGTATTTT
TRBV6-1	NA	NA	TRBJ2-1	CASSVSRRAALSYNEQFF	TGTGCCAGCAGTGTTTCCCGTCGGGCGGCCCTCTCCTACAATGAGCAGTTCTTC
TRBV7-9	NA	NA	TRBJ2-2	CASSLVGELFF	TGTGCCAGCAGCTTAGTCGGGGAGCTGTTTTTT
TRBV5-6	NA	NA	TRBJ1-5	CASSLARQPHQPQHF	TGTGCCAGCAGCTTGGCCCGGCAGCCACATCAGCCCCAGCATTTT
TRBV28	NA	NA	TRBJ1-2	CASSLLYPEGTNYGYTF	TGTGCCAGCAGTTTACTCTATCCAGAGGGGACTAACTATGGCTACACCTTC
TRBV4-1	NA	NA	TRBJ2-1	CASSLQGTSYNEQFF	TGCGCCAGCAGCCTACAGGGCACCTCCTACAATGAGCAGTTCTTC
TRBV7-9	NA	TRBD1	TRBJ2-3	CASSSRTGPDTQYF	TGTGCCAGCAGCTCCCGGACAGGGCCAGATACGCAGTATTTT
TRBV9	NA	NA	TRBJ1-1	CASSVGLNRNTEAFF	TGTGCCAGCAGCGTAGGTCTGAACAGGAACACTGAAGCTTTCTTT
TRBV29-1	once	NA	TRBJ1-2	CSVGGIPDGYTF	TGCAGCGTTGGGGGTATTCCTGATGGCTACACCTTC
TRBV4-1	NA	TRBD1	TRBJ2-2	CASVLTGRTGELFF	TGCGCCAGCGTTTTGACAGGGCGAACCGGGGAGCTGTTTTTT
TRBV29-1	few	TRBD2	TRBJ2-2	CSVEAPSGGPNTGELFF	TGCAGCGTTGAAGCCCCTAGCGGGGGGCCAAACACCGGGGAGCTGTTTTTT
TRBV7-3	few	TRBD1	TRBJ2-1	CASSSSGGGEQFF	TGTGCCAGCAGCTCGTCAGGGGGCGGTGAGCAGTTCTTC
TRBV29-1	NA	NA	TRBJ1-1	CSVGRGNTEAFF	TGCAGCGTTGGCAGGGGGAACACTGAAGCTTTCTTT
TRBV4-1	NA	TRBD2	TRBJ2-5	CASSQVSGGALETQYF	TGCGCCAGCAGCCAAGTTAGCGGGGGGGCCTTGGAGACCCAGTACTTC
TRBV4-1	NA	NA	TRBJ2-1	CASSQEGYGEQFF	TGCGCCAGCAGCCAGGAGGGATACGGTGAGCAGTTCTTC
TRBV4-1	few	TRBD1	TRBJ1-6	CASSQVAGGNSPLHF	TGCGCCAGCAGCCAAGTGGCAGGGGGAAATTCACCCCTCCACTTT
TRBV10-2	NA	TRBD1	TRBJ2-7	CASSERGPSYEQYF	TGCGCCAGCAGTGAGAGGGGGCCCTCCTACGAGCAGTACTTC
TRBV6-5	NA	TRBD1	TRBJ1-2	CASSYAAGGGYGYTF	TGTGCCAGCAGTTACGCCGCAGGGGGCGGCTATGGCTACACCTTC
TRBV13	NA	NA	TRBJ2-7	CASSSDRMGPYEQYF	TGTGCCAGCAGCAGCGACAGGATGGGCCCCTACGAGCAGTACTTC
TRBV6-1	NA	NA	TRBJ2-7	CASSGQHFYEQYF	TGTGCCAGCAGCGGACAGCATTTCTACGAGCAGTACTTC
TRBV5-1	NA	NA	TRBJ2-1	CASSYLSSYNEQFF	TGCGCCAGCAGCTACCTAAGCTCCTACAATGAGCAGTTCTTC
TRBV7-9	NA	TRBD2	TRBJ2-1	CASSPTSGGRNEQFF	TGTGCCAGCAGCCCCACTAGCGGGGGGCGGAATGAGCAGTTCTTC
TRBV6-5	NA	TRBD2	TRBJ2-1	CASSITAGLAVEQFF	TGTGCCAGCAGTATTACGGCCGGACTAGCCGTTGAGCAGTTCTTC
TRBV5-1	NA	NA	TRBJ1-1	CASSLGQMMNTEAFF	TGCGCCAGCAGCTTGGGACAGATGATGAACACTGAAGCTTTCTTT
TRBV7-9	once	TRBD2	TRBJ2-3	CASSFPGLAGVPTDTQYF	TGTGCCAGCAGCTTTCCGGGACTAGCGGGGGTTCCGACAGATACGCAGTATTTT
TRBV7-6	NA	NA	TRBJ1-5	CASSLAPGGPQPQHF	TGTGCCAGCAGCTTAGCGCCGGGGGGCCCTCAGCCCCAGCATTTT
TRBV7-9	NA	NA	TRBJ1-1	CASSPQWAFF	TGTGCCAGCAGCCCCCAATGGGCTTTCTTT
TRBV7-2	NA	TRBD2	TRBJ2-3	CASSLRRGASTDTQYF	TGTGCCAGCAGCTTACGGCGGGGGGCTAGCACAGATACGCAGTATTTT
TRBV11-2	NA	TRBD2	TRBJ2-3	CASSLTSGYTDTQYF	TGTGCCAGCAGCTTGACTAGCGGATACACAGATACGCAGTATTTT
TRBV9	NA	NA	TRBJ1-3	CASSGSSGNTIYF	TGTGCCAGCTCCGGGAGCTCTGGAAACACCATATATTTT
TRBV7-9	NA	NA	TRBJ2-2	CASSLGDANTGELFF	TGTGCCAGCAGCTTAGGGGACGCCAACACCGGGGAGCTGTTTTTT
TRBV5-1	NA	TRBD1	TRBJ1-2	CASSFSQGDYGYTF	TGCGCCAGCAGCTTCTCACAGGGGGACTATGGCTACACCTTC
TRBV6-5	NA	NA	TRBJ1-6	CASSFRDTHNSPLHF	TGTGCCAGCAGTTTTCGGGACACCCATAATTCACCCCTCCACTTT
TRBV29-1	NA	TRBD1	TRBJ2-2	CSVVQGAIGELFF	TGCAGCGTTGTACAGGGGGCGATCGGGGAGCTGTTTTTT
TRBV5-4	NA	TRBD2	TRBJ2-1	CASSFWLAGYNEQFF	TGTGCCAGCAGCTTCTGGCTAGCGGGCTACAATGAGCAGTTCTTC
TRBV27	NA	TRBD1	TRBJ1-5	CASSLTTGNQPQHF	TGTGCCAGCAGTTTAACGACAGGGAATCAGCCCCAGCATTTT
TRBV19	NA	NA	TRBJ2-7	CASSPSSYEQYF	TGTGCCAGTAGTCCCAGCTCCTACGAGCAGTACTTC
TRBV27	NA	TRBD1	TRBJ1-6	CASSFRVRQGASPLHF	TGTGCCAGCAGTTTTCGAGTTCGGCAGGGGGCTTCACCCCTCCACTTT
TRBV23-1	once	NA	TRBJ1-5	CASSQHRHSNQPQHF	TGCGCCAGCAGTCAGCACAGGCATAGCAATCAGCCCCAGCATTTT
TRBV5-1	once	TRBD1	TRBJ1-5	CASSAGDRGNQPQHF	TGCGCCAGCAGCGCGGGGGACAGGGGCAATCAGCCCCAGCATTTT
TRBV7-2	NA	TRBD1	TRBJ1-4	CASSPPGGYTNEKLFF	TGTGCCAGCAGCCCGCCAGGGGGCTATACTAATGAAAAACTGTTTTTT
TRBV7-7	few	TRBD2	TRBJ2-7	CASSLGRGGLNEQYF	TGTGCTAGCAGCTTAGGGCGGGGGGGCCTTAACGAGCAGTACTTC
TRBV7-9	NA	TRBD1	TRBJ1-5	CASSMGQGYQPQHF	TGTGCCAGCAGCATGGGACAGGGGTATCAGCCCCAGCATTTT
TRBV19	NA	TRBD1	TRBJ2-7	CASSISGQGISEQYF	TGTGCCAGTAGTATAAGTGGACAGGGGATCAGCGAGCAGTACTTC
TRBV5-1	NA	NA	TRBJ1-2	CASSLEEARSYGYTF	TGCGCCAGCAGCTTGGAGGAGGCGAGGAGCTATGGCTACACCTTC
TRBV5-6	NA	NA	TRBJ2-1	CASSQSNEQFF	TGTGCCAGCAGTCAGAGTAATGAGCAGTTCTTC
TRBV29-1	NA	NA	TRBJ2-7	CSVFRPPWQYF	TGCAGCGTTTTTCGACCCCCTTGGCAGTACTTC
TRBV27	NA	NA	TRBJ2-1	CASSLGTDEQFF	TGTGCCAGCAGTTTAGGTACGGATGAGCAGTTCTTC
TRBV13	NA	NA	TRBJ2-1	CASSFAGSNEQFF	TGTGCCAGCAGCTTTGCGGGGTCCAATGAGCAGTTCTTC
TRBV29-1	NA	TRBD1	TRBJ2-7	CSVETRDRGLYEQYF	TGCAGCGTTGAAACCCGGGACAGGGGATTATACGAGCAGTACTTC
TRBV2	NA	NA	TRBJ2-3	CASSKAGLRYPDTQYF	TGTGCCAGCAGTAAAGCGGGCCTCCGATATCCAGATACGCAGTATTTT